This record covers a single T cell receptor (beta chain). Its cognate antigen is unknown. The sample originates from a study of beta chain features in type 1 diabetes. Investigators reverse transcribed all isolated RNA, so they sequenced expressed TCRB transcripts. Profiled with immunoSEQ multiplex PCR; TCRdb holds only in-frame clones, not every one. The table lists 850,000 to 900,000 clones, roughly 17% of them singletons. Study-level results: There was a possibility that cDNA sequencing over-represented cells with high TCR expression.

With 3 bases clipped from V and 4 bases from J, the junction kept 9 bases outside the gene matches. This CDR3 spans 16 amino acids. In germline, CDR1 is SGDLS, CDR2 YYNGEE. The sample comprised naive CD4+ T cells from blood. This receptor was obtained from a woman aged 18-35 years in good health. The gene calls are TRBV9 and TRBJ2-5, with 10 bases fitting TRBD2. The CDR3 sequence: CASSGYPSGSGETQYF. The CDR3 DNA reads TGTGCCAGCAGCGGTTACCCTAGCGGGAGCGGAGAGACCCAGTACTTC.